The 16 T cell receptor beta chains below were found in one sample sequenced in a study of preoperative IRX-2 immunotherapy in early breast cancer (dated 2019 in TCRdb). The protocol used for the library was the immunoSEQ multiplex PCR assay. TCRdb's version of the immuneACCESS table is confined to in-frame rearrangements and falls short of the full clone set. An unresolved V gene accounts for under half of the shortfall where checked; the remainder is of unknown origin. This sample holds fewer than 40,000 clones; nearly 90% were observed only once. In total, the top ten clones hold around 1.6% of the sample. The intended sense of this specimen's treatment or condition label: preoperative locoregional IRX-2 cytokine immunotherapy. The starting material was tumor tissue, obtained after IRX-2 immunotherapy. All receptors come from a human donor with breast cancer.

The chain has TRBV18 and TRBJ1-1; no clear D. V lost 0 bases and J 0 bases, leaving 8 bases between the germline ends. Germline V gives CDR1 KGHSH, CDR2 LQKENI. This CDR3 is 15 amino acids long. CDR3 nucleotide sequence: TGTGCCAGCTCACCACCACCCCTATTGAACACTGAAGCTTTCTTT. The encoded protein is CASSPPPLLNTEAFF. The variable domain in full, with the rest retrieved from reference TRBV18 and TRBJ1-1, is NAGVMQNPRHLVRRRGQEARLRCSPMKGHSHVYWYRQLPEEGLKFMVYLQKENIIDESGMPKERFSAEFPKEGPSILRIQQVVRGDSAAYFCASSPPPLLNTEAFFGQGTRLTVV.

This clone has only a few counts. The V gene is TRBV6-8, the J gene TRBJ2-7; a possible D gene is TRBD1 (5 bases). Germline lookup yields CDR1 MNHGY and CDR2 SAAAGT. The CDR3 spans 13 residues. CDR3 nucleotides: TGTGCCATCAGTAAAGGACACCCTTACGAGCAGTACGTC. It specifies CAISKGHPYEQYV.

This chain links TRBV11-3 with TRBJ1-2; 7 nucleotides align to TRBD1. V lost 5 bases to trimming and J lost 3 bases; unmatched junction nucleotides: 6. CDR3 length equals 14 residues. Germline assignment: CDR1 SGHNT and CDR2 YENEEA. The CDR3 spells CASSRQGQYYGYTF. The CDR3 DNA follows: TGTGCCAGCAGCCGACAGGGACAGTACTATGGCTACACCTTC.

The rearrangement joins TRBV19 to TRBJ1-2; 9 bases map to TRBD1. CDR3 length: 15 residues. The germline V gene encodes CDR1 LNHDA and CDR2 SQIVND (reference sequence). The V segment lost 5 bases and the J segment 4 bases; nucleotides outside the gene matches: 8. CDR3 region: CASSLRTGEAYGYTF. CDR3 bases: TGTGCCAGTAGTCTGAGGACAGGGGAGGCCTATGGCTACACCTTC.

This chain links TRBV11-3 with TRBJ2-2; D is perhaps TRBD2 (6 bases). The CDR3 covers 14 residues. Germline CDR1 is SGHNT and CDR2 is YENEEA. V lost 8 bases to trimming and J lost 6 bases, with 16 bases between them. The CDR3 sequence: CASSMGLPSGELFF. The CDR3 nucleotides read TGTGCCAGCTCGATGGGACTCCCTTCCGGGGAGCTGTTTTTT.

J is TRBJ1-6 and V is TRBV11-3, with unresolved D. Germline CDR1 reads SGHNT; CDR2 reads YENEEA. Trimming took 3 bases from V and 7 from J, leaving 10 bases between them. CDR3 length: 14 residues. Here the CDR3 reads CASSFEGPNSPLHF. CDR3 DNA: TGTGCCAGCAGCTTCGAGGGCCCAAATTCACCCCTCCACTTT.

The rearrangement uses TRBV19 and TRBJ2-3; D possibly corresponds to TRBD2 (6 bases). This CDR3 is 16 amino acids long. Germline CDR1 is LNHDA and CDR2 is SQIVND (reference sequence). The V end lost 6 bases, the J end lost 4 bases, and 20 bases lay between the germline ends. The CDR3 loop is CASRVTDYLVADTQYF. Written as DNA, the CDR3 is TGTGCCAGTAGAGTAACGGACTACCTCGTTGCAGATACGCAGTATTTT.

For this clone: The junction differs from germline at one of its ends, possibly a read error. This chain links TRBV11-3 with TRBJ2-4, with 9 positions matching TRBD1. Germline CDR1 SGHNT, CDR2 YENEEA. The length of the CDR3 is 14 residues. CDR3 in amino acids: CASSLDTGTGRAYF. As DNA, the CDR3 is TGTGCCAGCAGCCTAGACACCGGGACAGGGAGGGCGTACTTC.

The CDR3 loop is CASSFRSIAGFGGNEQFF. The CDR3 DNA reads TGTGCCAGCAGCTTTAGGTCAATAGCGGGATTTGGGGGCAATGAGCAGTTCTTC. The rearrangement joins TRBV11-3 to TRBJ2-1; 8 positions agree with TRBD2. The CDR3 is 18 amino acids. The V segment lost 3 bases and the J segment 6 bases; nucleotides outside the gene matches: 16. The germline CDR1 and CDR2 sequences are SGHNT and YENEEA.

The genes are TRBV6-8 and TRBJ1-3; 7 nucleotides line up with TRBD1. Germline values: CDR1 MNHGY, CDR2 SAAAGT. V trimming: 5 bases; J trimming: 4 bases; junction bases outside the gene matches: 2. There are 13 residues in the CDR3. CDR3 DNA sequence: TGTGCCAGCAGTGGGGGACAGGGAAACACCATATATTTT. Translating it yields CASSGGQGNTIYF.

The V call is TRBV6-8, the J call TRBJ1-1, with 9 nucleotides matching TRBD1. Per the germline V gene, CDR1 is MNHGY and CDR2 is SAAAGT. Trimming at V came to 6 bases and at J to 1 base, leaving 6 bases not matched to a gene. The CDR3 is 15 amino acids. CDR3 bases: TGTGCCAGCAGAAAGGACAGGGGACAGAACACTGAAGCTTTCTTT. Translating gives CASRKDRGQNTEAFF.

On this clone itself: An end of the junction differs from the germline gene, which may be a read error. The gene calls are TRBV18 and TRBJ2-4; the match to TRBD1 covers 7 bases. There are 12 residues in the CDR3. CDR1 is KGHSH and CDR2 is LQKENI in the germline V gene. The CDR3 sequence: CASSRGPSDRFF. CDR3 coding DNA: TGTGCCAGCTCAAGGGGCCCATCGGACAGGTTCTTC.

Points on this clone: An end of the junction differs from the germline gene, which may be a read error. V gene TRBV6-8 combines with J gene TRBJ1-4, with 11 bases matching TRBD1. Germline CDR1 MNHGY, CDR2 SAAAGT. The CDR3 contains 16 residues. CDR3 DNA: TGTGCCATCAGTGTCGGACAGGGGGCAGCTAATGAAAAACTGTTTTTT. Its translation: CAISVGQGAANEKLFF.

This chain uses TRBV7-2 with TRBJ2-2; 8 bases are a match to TRBD1. CDR3 length: 16 residues. The trim removed 5 bases at V and 8 bases at J, leaving 13 bases unmatched. The germline V gene encodes CDR1 SGHTA and CDR2 FQGNSA. The CDR3 spells CASSGRQGLASGELFF. The CDR3 DNA reads as TGTGCCAGCAGCGGAAGACAGGGGTTAGCATCTGGGGAGCTGTTTTTT.

CDR3 nucleotide sequence: TGTGCCAGCAGGAAAGAATCTAACAGGGGGGCTACACCCCAGCATTTT. It encodes CASRKESNRGATPQHF. The V call is TRBV6-8, the J call TRBJ1-5; 8 nucleotides agree with TRBD1. Trimming took 6 bases from V and 10 from J; bases not matched to a gene: 17. Per the germline V gene, CDR1 is MNHGY and CDR2 is SAAAGT. The CDR3 has 16 residues.

This clone was seen a few times. V is TRBV6-8 and J is TRBJ1-1; unclear D gene. From germline, CDR1 is MNHGY and CDR2 SAAAGT. CDR3 size: 15 residues. Trimming cost V 2 bases and J 1 base, with 11 bases left between them. The CDR3 sequence is CASSYSSPWNTEAFF. CDR3 nucleotides: TGTGCCAGCAGTTACAGTAGCCCCTGGAACACTGAAGCTTTCTTT.